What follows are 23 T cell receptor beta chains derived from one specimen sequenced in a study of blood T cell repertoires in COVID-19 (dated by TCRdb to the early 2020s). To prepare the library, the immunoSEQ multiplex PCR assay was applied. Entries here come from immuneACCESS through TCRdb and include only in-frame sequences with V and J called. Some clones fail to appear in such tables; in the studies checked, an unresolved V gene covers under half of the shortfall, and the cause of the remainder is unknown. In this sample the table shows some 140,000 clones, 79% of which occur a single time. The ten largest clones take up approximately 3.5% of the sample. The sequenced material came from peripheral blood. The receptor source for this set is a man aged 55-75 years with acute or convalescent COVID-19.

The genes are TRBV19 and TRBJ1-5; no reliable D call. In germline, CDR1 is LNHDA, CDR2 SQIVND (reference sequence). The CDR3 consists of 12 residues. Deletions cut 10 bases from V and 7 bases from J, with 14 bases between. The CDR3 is CATGGVGQPQHF. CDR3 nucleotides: TGTGCCACGGGCGGGGTCGGACAGCCCCAGCATTTT. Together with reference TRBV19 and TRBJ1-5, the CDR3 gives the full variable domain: DGGITQSPKYLFRKEGQNVTLSCEQNLNHDAMYWYRQDPGQGLRLIYYSQIVNDFQKGDIAEGYSVSREKKESFPLTVTSAQKNPTAFYLCATGGVGQPQHFGDGTRLSIL.

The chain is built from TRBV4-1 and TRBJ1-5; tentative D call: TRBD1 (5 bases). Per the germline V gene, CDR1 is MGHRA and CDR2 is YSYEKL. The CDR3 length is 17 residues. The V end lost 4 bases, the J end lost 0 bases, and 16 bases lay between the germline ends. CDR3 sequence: CASSPILTGLSNQPQHF. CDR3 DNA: TGCGCCAGCAGCCCGATTCTTACAGGCCTTAGCAATCAGCCCCAGCATTTT.

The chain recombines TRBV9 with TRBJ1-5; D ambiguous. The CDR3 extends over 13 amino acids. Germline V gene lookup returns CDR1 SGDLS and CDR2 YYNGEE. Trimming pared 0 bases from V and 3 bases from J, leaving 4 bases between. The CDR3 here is CASSVAINQPQHF. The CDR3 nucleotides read TGTGCCAGCAGCGTAGCCATCAATCAGCCCCAGCATTTT.

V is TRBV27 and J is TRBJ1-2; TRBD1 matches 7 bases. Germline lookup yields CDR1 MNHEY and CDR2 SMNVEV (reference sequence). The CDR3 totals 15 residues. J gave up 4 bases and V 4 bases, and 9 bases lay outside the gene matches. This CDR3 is CASSSPDTGAYGYTF. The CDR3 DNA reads TGTGCCAGCAGTTCTCCGGACACAGGGGCCTATGGCTACACCTTC.

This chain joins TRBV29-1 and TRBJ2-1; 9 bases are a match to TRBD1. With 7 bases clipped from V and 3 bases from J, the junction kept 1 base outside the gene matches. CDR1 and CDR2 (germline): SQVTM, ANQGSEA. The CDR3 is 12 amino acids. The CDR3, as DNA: TGCAGCGGGACAGGGGTCTACAATGAGCAGTTCTTC. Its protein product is CSGTGVYNEQFF.

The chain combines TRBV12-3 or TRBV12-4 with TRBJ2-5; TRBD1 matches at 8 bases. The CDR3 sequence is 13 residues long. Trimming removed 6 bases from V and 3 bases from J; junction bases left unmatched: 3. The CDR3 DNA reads TGTGCCAGCAGGACGGACAGGGAAGAGACCCAGTACTTC. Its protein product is CASRTDREETQYF.

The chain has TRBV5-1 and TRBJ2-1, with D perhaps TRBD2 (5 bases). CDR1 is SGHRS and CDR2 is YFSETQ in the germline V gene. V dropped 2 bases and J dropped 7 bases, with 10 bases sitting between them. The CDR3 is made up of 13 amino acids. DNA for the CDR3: TGCGCCAGCAGCTTAAATCTAGCAAATGAGCAGTTCTTC. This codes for CASSLNLANEQFF.

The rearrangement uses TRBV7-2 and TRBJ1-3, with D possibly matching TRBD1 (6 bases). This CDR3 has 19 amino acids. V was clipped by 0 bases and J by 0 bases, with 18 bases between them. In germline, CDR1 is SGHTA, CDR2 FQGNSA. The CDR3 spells CASSLAIGDISPSGNTIYF. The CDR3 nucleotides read TGTGCCAGCAGCTTAGCGATAGGGGACATTTCTCCCTCTGGAAACACCATATATTTT.

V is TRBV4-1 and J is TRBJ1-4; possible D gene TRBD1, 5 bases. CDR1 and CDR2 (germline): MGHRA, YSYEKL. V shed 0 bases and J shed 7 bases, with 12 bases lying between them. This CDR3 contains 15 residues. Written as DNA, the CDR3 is TGCGCCAGCAGCCAAGATGGGCGGGGGGGTGAAAAACTGTTTTTT. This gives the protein CASSQDGRGGEKLFF.

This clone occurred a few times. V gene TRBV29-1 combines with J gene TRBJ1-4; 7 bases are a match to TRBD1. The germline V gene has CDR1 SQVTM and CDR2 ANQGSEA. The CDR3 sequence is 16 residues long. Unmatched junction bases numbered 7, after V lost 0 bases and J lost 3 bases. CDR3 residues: CSVEDQIGTANEKLFF. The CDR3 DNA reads TGCAGCGTTGAAGATCAGATAGGGACAGCTAATGAAAAACTGTTTTTT.

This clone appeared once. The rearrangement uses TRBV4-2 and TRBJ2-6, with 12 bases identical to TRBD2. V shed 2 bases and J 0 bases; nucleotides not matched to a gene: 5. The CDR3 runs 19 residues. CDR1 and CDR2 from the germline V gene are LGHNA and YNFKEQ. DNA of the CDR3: TGTGCCAGCAGCCAATTGACTAGCGGGAGCTCCTCTGGGGCCAACGTCCTGACTTTC. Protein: CASSQLTSGSSSGANVLTF.

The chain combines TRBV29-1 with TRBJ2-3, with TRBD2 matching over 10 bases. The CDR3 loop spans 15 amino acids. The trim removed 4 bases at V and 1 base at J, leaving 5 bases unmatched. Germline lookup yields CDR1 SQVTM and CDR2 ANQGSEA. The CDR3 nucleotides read TGCAGCGTTGTAAGGGGGACTAGCGGCACAGATACGCAGTATTTT. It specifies CSVVRGTSGTDTQYF.

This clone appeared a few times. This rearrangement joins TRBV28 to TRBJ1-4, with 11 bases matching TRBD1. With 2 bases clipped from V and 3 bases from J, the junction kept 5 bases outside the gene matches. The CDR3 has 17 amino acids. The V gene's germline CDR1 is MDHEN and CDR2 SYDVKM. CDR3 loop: CASSLGTGGIANEKLFF. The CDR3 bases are TGTGCCAGCAGTTTAGGGACAGGGGGAATTGCTAATGAAAAACTGTTTTTT.

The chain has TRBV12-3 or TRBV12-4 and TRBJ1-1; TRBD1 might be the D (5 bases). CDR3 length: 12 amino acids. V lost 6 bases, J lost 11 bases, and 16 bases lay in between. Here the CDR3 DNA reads TGTGCCAGCAGCTTGGACGGCGGGGACGCTTTCTTT. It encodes CASSLDGGDAFF.

The DNA of the CDR3 is TGTGCCAGCCGTACCGAGAGCTCCTATTACAATGAGCAGTTCTTC. Protein: CASRTESSYYNEQFF. The chain combines TRBV28 with TRBJ2-1; no clear D gene. CDR1 MDHEN and CDR2 SYDVKM come from the germline V gene. V was shortened by 8 bases and J by 4 bases, with 18 bases between the two germline ends. The CDR3 sequence is 15 residues long.

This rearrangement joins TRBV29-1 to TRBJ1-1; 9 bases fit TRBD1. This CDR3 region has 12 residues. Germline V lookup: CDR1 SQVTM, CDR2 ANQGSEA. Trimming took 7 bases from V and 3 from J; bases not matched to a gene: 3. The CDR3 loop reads CSANRGHTEAFF. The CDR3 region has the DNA TGCAGCGCGAACAGGGGGCACACTGAAGCTTTCTTT.

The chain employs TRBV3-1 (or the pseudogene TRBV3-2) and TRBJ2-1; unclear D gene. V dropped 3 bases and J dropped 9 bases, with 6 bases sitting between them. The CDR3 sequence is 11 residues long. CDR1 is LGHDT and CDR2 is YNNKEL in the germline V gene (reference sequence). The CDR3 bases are TGTGCCAGCAGCCAGGCAGGTGAGCAGTTCTTC. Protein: CASSQAGEQFF.

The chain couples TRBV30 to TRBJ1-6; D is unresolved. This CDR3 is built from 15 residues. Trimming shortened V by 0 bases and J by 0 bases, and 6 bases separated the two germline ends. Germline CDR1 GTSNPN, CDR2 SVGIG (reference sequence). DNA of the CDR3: TGTGCCTGGAGTGTCGCAGGCTCCTATAATTCACCCCTCCACTTT. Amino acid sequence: CAWSVAGSYNSPLHF.

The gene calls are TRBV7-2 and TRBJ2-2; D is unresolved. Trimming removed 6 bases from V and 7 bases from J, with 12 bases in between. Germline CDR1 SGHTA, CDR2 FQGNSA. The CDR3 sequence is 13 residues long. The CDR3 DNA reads TGTGCCAGCAGTCCTGTTCTGAGCGGGGAGCTGTTTTTT. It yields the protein CASSPVLSGELFF.

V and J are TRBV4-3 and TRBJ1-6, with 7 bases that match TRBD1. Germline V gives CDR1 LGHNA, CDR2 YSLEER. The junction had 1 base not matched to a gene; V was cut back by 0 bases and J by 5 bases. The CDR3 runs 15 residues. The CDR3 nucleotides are TGCGCCAGCAGCCAAGAACAGGGGAATAATTCACCCCTCCACTTT. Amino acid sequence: CASSQEQGNNSPLHF.

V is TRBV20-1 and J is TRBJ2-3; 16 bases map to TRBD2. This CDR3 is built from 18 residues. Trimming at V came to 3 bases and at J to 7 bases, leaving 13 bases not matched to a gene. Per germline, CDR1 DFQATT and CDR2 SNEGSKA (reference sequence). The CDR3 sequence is CSASLPGLAGGPIYTQYF. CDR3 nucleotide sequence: TGCAGTGCTAGTCTTCCGGGACTAGCGGGAGGGCCGATATATACGCAGTATTTT.

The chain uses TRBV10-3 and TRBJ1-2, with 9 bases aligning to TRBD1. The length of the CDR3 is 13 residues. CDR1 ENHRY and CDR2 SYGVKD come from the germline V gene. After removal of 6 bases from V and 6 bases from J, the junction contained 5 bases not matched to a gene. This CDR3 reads CAIRLDRGDGYTF. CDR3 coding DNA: TGTGCCATCAGGCTGGACAGGGGCGATGGCTACACCTTC.

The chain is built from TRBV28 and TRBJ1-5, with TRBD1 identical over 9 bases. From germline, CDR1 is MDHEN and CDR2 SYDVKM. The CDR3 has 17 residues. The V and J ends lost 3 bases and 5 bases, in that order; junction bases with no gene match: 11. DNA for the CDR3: TGTGCCAGCAGTTTCCCATTCGGGACAGGGAAAGATCAGCCCCAGCATTTT. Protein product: CASSFPFGTGKDQPQHF.